This TCR beta chain was identified in a study of T cells in Graves' hyperthyroidism and ophthalmopathy. General study results and limits: It was a median approximately 6 months before onset that the model predicted ophthalmopathy. Within blood appeared most thyroid clonotypes that had expanded above 0.001.

Amplified regions were TCR beta CDR3 sequences from RNA transcripts. Initially, a first-round RT-PCR of the TCR CDR3 employed the HTBI primer set. A single record per CDR3 protein comes from TCRdb applying MiXCR to the multiplex PCR reads. The sample lists 480,000 or so distinct CDR3 sequences; about 15% were seen once. This clonotype showed up many times. Its matching antigen is unknown. V was clipped by 3 bases and J by 6 bases, with 7 bases between them. This CDR3 has 12 amino acids. This sequence was found in a woman in her late teens or twenties with Graves' hyperthyroidism. Sequencing used blood. The V and J genes are TRBV12-3 or TRBV12-4 and TRBJ2-3; no reliable D call. The DNA for the CDR3 is TGTGCCAGCAGTTTTCCCTCCGATACGCAGTATTTT. The encoded protein is CASSFPSDTQYF.